The rows below give T cell receptor beta chains drawn from one sample of a study of early T cells in non-severe SARS-CoV-2 infection. TCRdb itself ran the 5' RACE reads through MiXCR, one entry per CDR3 protein. The data show over 45,000 distinct CDR3 sequences, around 5.2% seen once. The sample taken for sequencing was whole blood. All receptors derive from an adult who was a healthcare worker with PCR-confirmed SARS-CoV-2 infection or an uninfected control (not recorded which). Each CDR3 is given with its conserved first and last residue. The D gene is left open where the match is weak. Rows give clone size only sometimes, using once, few, many, or a class for an expanded clone.

v_call	d_call	j_call	clone_size	cdr3_aa	cdr3_nt
TRBV19	-	TRBJ2-6	-	CASSLQEGVGANVLTF	TGTGCCAGTAGTCTCCAGGAAGGAGTGGGGGCCAACGTCCTGACTTTC
TRBV20-1	TRBD2	TRBJ2-4	many	CSARDLGIGGLAVAKNIQYF	TGCAGTGCTAGAGATCTGGGTATCGGGGGACTAGCGGTAGCCAAAAACATTCAGTACTTC
TRBV11-2	-	TRBJ1-1	many	CASSLGGQGQAFF	TGTGCCAGCAGCTTAGGAGGGCAGGGGCAGGCTTTCTTT
TRBV29-1	-	TRBJ2-3	many	CSEQSTDTQYF	TGCAGCGAGCAGAGCACAGATACGCAGTATTTT
TRBV20-1	-	TRBJ1-4	many	CSASLDSREKLFF	TGCAGTGCTAGTTTGGACAGCAGGGAAAAACTGTTTTTT
TRBV7-2	-	TRBJ2-7	-	CASSLGPLEQYF	TGTGCCAGCAGCTTAGGGCCACTCGAGCAGTACTTC
TRBV18	-	TRBJ2-7	-	CASSLVRDIFYEQYF	TGTGCCAGCTCACTAGTACGGGACATTTTCTACGAGCAGTACTTC
TRBV11-2	TRBD2	TRBJ2-3	many	CASSWTSGRGTDTQYF	TGTGCCAGCAGTTGGACTAGCGGGAGGGGTACAGATACGCAGTATTTT
TRBV7-8	-	TRBJ2-1	-	CASNPRVLSSYNEQFF	TGTGCCAGCAACCCCAGGGTCCTAAGCTCCTACAATGAGCAGTTCTTC
TRBV19	-	TRBJ1-2	many	CACSPNYEEIYGYTF	TGTGCCTGTAGCCCCAATTACGAGGAAATCTATGGCTACACCTTC
TRBV29-1	TRBD1	TRBJ1-1	few	CSVSPGQLRLNTEAFF	TGCAGCGTTTCGCCGGGACAGCTTCGACTGAACACTGAAGCTTTCTTT
TRBV29-1	TRBD2	TRBJ2-1	many	CSVWHRTSYNEQFF	TGCAGCGTTTGGCATAGGACTAGCTACAATGAGCAGTTCTTC
TRBV7-9	-	TRBJ2-7	many	CASSPTGLGQYF	TGTGCCAGCAGCCCTACGGGGCTCGGGCAGTACTTC
TRBV20-1	-	TRBJ2-5	few	CSARRLDSETQYF	TGCAGTGCTAGAAGACTAGATAGCGAGACCCAGTACTTC
TRBV5-1	-	TRBJ2-7	-	CASSGGVHEQYF	TGCGCCAGCAGCGGCGGGGTCCACGAGCAGTACTTC
TRBV7-6	-	TRBJ2-7	many	CASSLDPTAYEQYF	TGTGCCAGCAGCCTAGACCCGACAGCCTACGAGCAGTACTTC
TRBV6-5	-	TRBJ1-5	many	CASGTTGNQPQHF	TGTGCCAGCGGGACCACCGGCAATCAGCCCCAGCATTTT
TRBV11-2	-	TRBJ1-2	many	CASSSPRQPTYGYTF	TGTGCCAGCAGCTCACCGCGACAGCCGACCTATGGCTACACCTTC
TRBV7-9	-	TRBJ2-7	many	CASNLRGGSYEQYF	TGTGCCAGCAACCTCCGGGGTGGCTCCTACGAGCAGTACTTC
TRBV5-1	TRBD1	TRBJ1-1	-	CASSYGQGEAFF	TGCGCCAGCAGCTACGGACAGGGGGAAGCTTTCTTT
TRBV10-3	-	TRBJ1-1	-	CAISESQAIGTEAFF	TGTGCCATCAGTGAGTCCCAAGCAATCGGCACTGAAGCTTTCTTT